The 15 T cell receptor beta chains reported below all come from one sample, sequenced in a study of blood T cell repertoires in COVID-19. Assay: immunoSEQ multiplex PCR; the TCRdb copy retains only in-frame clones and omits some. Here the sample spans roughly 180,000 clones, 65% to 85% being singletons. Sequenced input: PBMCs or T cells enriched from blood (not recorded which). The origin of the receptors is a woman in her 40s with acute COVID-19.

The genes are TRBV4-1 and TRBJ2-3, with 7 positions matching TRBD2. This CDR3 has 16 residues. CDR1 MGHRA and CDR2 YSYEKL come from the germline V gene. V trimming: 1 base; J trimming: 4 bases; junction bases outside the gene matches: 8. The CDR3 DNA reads TGCGCCAGCAGCCAAGTTGCTAGCGGAGGCCCAGATACGCAGTATTTT. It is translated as CASSQVASGGPDTQYF.

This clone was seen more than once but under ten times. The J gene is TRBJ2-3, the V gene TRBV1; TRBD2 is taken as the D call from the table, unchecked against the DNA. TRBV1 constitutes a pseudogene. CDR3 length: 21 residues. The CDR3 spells CTSSQVEPGLADHSSTDTQYF. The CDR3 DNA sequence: TGCACCAGCAGCCAGGTAGAACCGGGACTAGCGGACCATTCTAGCACAGATACGCAGTATTTT.

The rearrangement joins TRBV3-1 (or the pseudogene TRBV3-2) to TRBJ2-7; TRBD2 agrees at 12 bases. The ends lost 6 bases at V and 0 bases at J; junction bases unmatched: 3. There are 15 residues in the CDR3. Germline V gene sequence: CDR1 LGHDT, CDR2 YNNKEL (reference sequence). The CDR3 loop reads CASRKLAGGSYEQYF. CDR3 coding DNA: TGTGCCAGCAGAAAACTAGCGGGAGGCTCCTACGAGCAGTACTTC.

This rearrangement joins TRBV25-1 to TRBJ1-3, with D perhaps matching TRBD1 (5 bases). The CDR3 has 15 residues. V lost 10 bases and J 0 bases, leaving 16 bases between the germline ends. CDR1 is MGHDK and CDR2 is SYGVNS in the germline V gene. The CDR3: CATQSGMSSGNTIYF. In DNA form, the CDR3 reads TGTGCCACCCAGTCAGGGATGAGCTCTGGAAACACCATATATTTT.

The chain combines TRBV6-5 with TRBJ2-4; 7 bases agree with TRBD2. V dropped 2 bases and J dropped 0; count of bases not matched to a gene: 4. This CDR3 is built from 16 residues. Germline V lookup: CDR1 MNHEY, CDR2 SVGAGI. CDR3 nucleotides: TGTGCCAGCAGTTACCGAGCGGGACTAGCCAAAAACATTCAGTACTTC. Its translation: CASSYRAGLAKNIQYF.

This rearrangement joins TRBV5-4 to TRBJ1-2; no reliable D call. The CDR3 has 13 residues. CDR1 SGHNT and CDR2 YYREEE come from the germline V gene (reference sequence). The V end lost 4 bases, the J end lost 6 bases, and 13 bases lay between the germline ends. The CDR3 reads CASSKDGLHGYTF. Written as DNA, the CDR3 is TGTGCCAGCAGCAAGGATGGGCTACATGGCTACACCTTC.

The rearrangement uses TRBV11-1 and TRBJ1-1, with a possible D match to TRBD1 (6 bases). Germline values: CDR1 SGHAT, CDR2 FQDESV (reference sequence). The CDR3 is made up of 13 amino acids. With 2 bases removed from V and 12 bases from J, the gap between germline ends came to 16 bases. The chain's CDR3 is CASSLSRGRVTFF. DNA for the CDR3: TGTGCCAGCAGCTTAAGCAGGGGAAGGGTAACTTTCTTT.

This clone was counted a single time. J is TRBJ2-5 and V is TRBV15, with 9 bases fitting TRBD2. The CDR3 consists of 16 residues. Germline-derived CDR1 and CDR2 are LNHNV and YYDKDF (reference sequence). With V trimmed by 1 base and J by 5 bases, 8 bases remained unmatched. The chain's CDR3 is CATSRGIAGARETQYF. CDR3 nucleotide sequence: TGTGCCACCAGCAGAGGGATAGCGGGAGCGAGGGAGACCCAGTACTTC. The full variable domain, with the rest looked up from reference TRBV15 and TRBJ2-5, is DAMVIQNPRYQVTQFGKPVTLSCSQTLNHNVMYWYQQKSSQAPKLLFHYYDKDFNNEADTPDNFQSRRPNTSFCFLDIRSPGLGDTAMYLCATSRGIAGARETQYFGPGTRLLVL.

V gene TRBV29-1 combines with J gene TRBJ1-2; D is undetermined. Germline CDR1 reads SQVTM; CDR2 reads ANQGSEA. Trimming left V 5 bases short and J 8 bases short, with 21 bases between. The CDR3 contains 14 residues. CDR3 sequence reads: CSVSPAPTRGGYTF. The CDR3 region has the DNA TGCAGCGTTTCGCCGGCTCCGACCCGAGGAGGCTACACCTTC.

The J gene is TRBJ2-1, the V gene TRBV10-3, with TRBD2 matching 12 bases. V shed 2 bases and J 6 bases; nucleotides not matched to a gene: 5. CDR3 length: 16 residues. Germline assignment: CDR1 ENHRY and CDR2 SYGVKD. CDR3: CAISEGLAGIPNEQFF. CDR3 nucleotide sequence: TGTGCCATCAGTGAGGGACTAGCGGGAATACCCAATGAGCAGTTCTTC.

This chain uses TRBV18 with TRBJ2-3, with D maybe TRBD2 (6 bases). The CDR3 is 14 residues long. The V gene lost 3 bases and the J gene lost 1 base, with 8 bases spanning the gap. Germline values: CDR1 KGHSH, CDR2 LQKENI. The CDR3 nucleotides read TGTGCCAGCTCACCTAGCGGCCGCACAGATACGCAGTATTTT. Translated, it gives CASSPSGRTDTQYF.

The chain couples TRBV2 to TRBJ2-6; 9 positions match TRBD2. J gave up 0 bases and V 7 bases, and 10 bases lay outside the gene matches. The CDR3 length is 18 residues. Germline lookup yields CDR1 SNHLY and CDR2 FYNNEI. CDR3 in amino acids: CASTDRLAGPSGANVLTF. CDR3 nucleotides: TGTGCCAGCACCGATCGGCTAGCGGGACCCTCTGGGGCCAACGTCCTGACTTTC. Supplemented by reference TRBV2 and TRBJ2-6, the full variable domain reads EPEVTQTPSHQVTQMGQEVILRCVPISNHLYFYWYRQILGQKVEFLVSFYNNEISEKSEIFDDQFSVERPDGSNFTLKIRSTKLEDSAMYFCASTDRLAGPSGANVLTFGAGSRLTVL.

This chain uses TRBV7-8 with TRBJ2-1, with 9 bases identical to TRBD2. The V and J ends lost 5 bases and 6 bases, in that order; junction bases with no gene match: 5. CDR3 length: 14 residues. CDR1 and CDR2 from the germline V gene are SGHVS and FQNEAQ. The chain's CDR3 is CASSGREGSNEQFF. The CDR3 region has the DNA TGTGCCAGCAGCGGGCGGGAGGGGAGCAATGAGCAGTTCTTC.

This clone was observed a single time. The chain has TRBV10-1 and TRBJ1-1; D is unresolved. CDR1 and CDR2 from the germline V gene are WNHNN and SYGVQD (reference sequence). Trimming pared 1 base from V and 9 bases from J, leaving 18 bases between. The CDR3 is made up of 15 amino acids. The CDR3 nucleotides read TGCGCCAGCAGTGAGTGGAGTTTGGCTATACCTAAAGCTTTCTTT. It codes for CASSEWSLAIPKAFF.

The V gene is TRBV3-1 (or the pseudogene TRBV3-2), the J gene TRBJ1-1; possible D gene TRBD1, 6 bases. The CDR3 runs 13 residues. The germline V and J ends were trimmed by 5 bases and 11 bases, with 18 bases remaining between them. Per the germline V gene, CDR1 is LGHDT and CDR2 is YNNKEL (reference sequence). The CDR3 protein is CASSYKSAGDAFF. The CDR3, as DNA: TGTGCCAGCAGCTACAAATCTGCAGGGGACGCTTTCTTT.